Sequencing of this T cell receptor beta chain was carried out in a study of cytomegalovirus exposure and HLA in healthy donors (dated by TCRdb to about 2017). For the study in its entirety: An earlier analysis of several hundred of the donors reported 250 to 350 Gb of sequence data and 117 million unique TCR beta sequences from about 179 million T cells. In addition to the first cohort of 650 to 750 subjects, a separate validation cohort of around 110 different subjects was used. To study patterns of TCR occurrence, a later analysis re-analyzed previously published TCR beta repertoires from several hundred donors and added high-resolution HLA genotyping. Using immunosequencing, the study profiled T cell repertoires from 640 or so subjects and related those repertoires to cytomegalovirus serostatus. The number of typed donors differed by locus: about 629-640 for A, B, C, DRB1 and DQB1; approximately 540 for DQA1; 600 to 610 for DPA1; and around 470 for DPB1. The study combined high-throughput TCR immunosequencing, statistical association of individual TCRs with disease status, and machine learning to predict cytomegalovirus infection status. Alongside the repertoire data, information on donor age, sex, ethnicity and CMV serostatus was compiled. Four to six DR-DQ haplotypes were handled as single units for association and clustering, since linkage in the cohort was strong. In an earlier analysis of a few hundred of the donors, high-throughput TCR beta sequencing was used to judge whether each TCR beta V gene segment behaved as functional or pseudogenic. Among around 400 genotyped donors of the cohort, an average of approximately 230,000 unique TCR beta nucleotide sequences were sequenced per donor, around 20% of them non-productive. Of the 350 to 400 genotyped donors, approximately 82% fell in the genetic ancestry cluster associated with self-reported Caucasian donors. A later genetic analysis took genome-wide SNP genotypes for about 55% of the roughly 670 donors and used that subset as a discovery cohort. In the later analysis, no new phenotypic data were used to find candidate immune exposures; instead, reliance was placed on TCR beta sequences and their occurrence across donors. Both class I and class II loci were covered by HLA typing, at four-digit resolution. All discovery cohort repertoires had been generated on a single sequencing platform. The study aimed to test whether signatures of past pathogen exposure could be identified by cataloging public T cell receptors. An early release that covered more than 550 HLA-typed donors contained around 300 gigabases of sequencing data and around 85 million unique TCR sequences.

Receptor amplification or capture employed the immunoSEQ multiplex PCR assay. For the multiplex PCR, a mixture combining 60 forward primers for TCR Vbeta segments and 13 reverse primers for TCR Jbeta segments was used. Amplification of the CDR3 region of rearranged TCR beta genes was performed with a multiplex PCR assay on genomic DNA. The Illumina HiSeq System was used to sequence the amplified TCR beta libraries as 87-base-pair reads. On the study's bioinformatics: A later analysis counted approximately 74 million unique TCR beta chains across the 700 or so repertoires, and around 9.9 million of these chains were shared by at least two donors. A nearest-neighbor algorithm error-corrected the raw reads and collapsed the reads into unique sequences, merging closely related sequences to remove PCR and sequencing errors. CDR3 sequences were aligned to IMGT reference sequences to assign V, D and J gene segments. For a sequence to be retained, a match of at least six nucleotides was required to both a V gene segment and a J gene segment. Rearrangements were called productive when the CDR3 lacked stop codons and stayed in frame with V and J; all others were non-productive. Following IMGT convention, CDR3 was defined as the stretch from the second conserved V-encoded cysteine up to the conserved J-encoded phenylalanine. Sequences without an unambiguous match to a single V gene segment were excluded from the earlier analysis of about 640 of the donors. An earlier analysis of 587 of the donors classified V segments as functional when productive rearrangements were above 56.7% and as segregating when the standard deviation between donors was above 5%. A statistical classification framework was built to diagnose cytomegalovirus status from the catalog of TCR beta chain sequences. A later analysis assigned V and J genes by comparing TCR nucleotide sequences with IMGT/GENE-DB human TR gene sequences. In a later analysis, CDR3 sequences and most-parsimonious VDJ recombination scenarios were assigned using the TCRdist pipeline. In a later analysis, every TCR beta chain was defined by the combination of its CDR3 amino acid sequence and its V-gene family, and reads without a unique V-gene family were dropped. A later analysis removed roughly 590 highly shared, low-generation-probability nucleotide sequences to deal with suspected cross-contamination and a sequencing artifact. In a later analysis, a clonal expansion index was calculated for each public chain from normalized within-repertoire ranks of inferred template counts. In a later analysis, generation probabilities were computed using a VDJ recombination model fitted to out-of-frame rearrangements, and the results were checked against IGoR. A later analysis scored TCR-TCR, TCR-HLA and TCR-CMV co-occurrence with hypergeometric tests, applying a repertoire-size bias correction to TCR pairs. In a later analysis, false discovery rates were estimated by permuting HLA or CMV assignments 20 times. In a later analysis, co-occurring TCRs were grouped using DBSCAN, and TCRdist sequence similarity was added for clustering within HLA-allele-positive subsets. Co-occurrence clustering excluded repertoires with fewer than 30,000 or more than 120,000 public chains, plus five with anomalous nucleotide sharing. TCRdb provides this immuneACCESS table in a form limited to in-frame rearrangements. Some clones are lacking; in checked studies, under half of them reflect an unresolved V gene, and why the rest are absent is not known. The DNA gave D and trimming, while V, J and clone size come from that table. The sample data list 180,000 or so clones, and 82% of these were observed just once. The ten largest make up 0.098% of the sample.

Paper-wide results and their limitations: Several of the top co-occurrence clusters appeared to be linked to parvovirus B19, influenza, CMV and Epstein-Barr virus, according to a later analysis. Three of the identified cytomegalovirus-associated TCR beta chains were confirmed in vitro to be specific for cytomegalovirus antigens. At a false discovery rate of 0.05, a later analysis linked some 17,000 TCR beta sequences to specific HLA alleles. A further reported finding was that TCR beta sequences accurately predicted the HLA-A and HLA-B alleles for most subjects in the first cohort. The sequencing pipeline was judged likely to have produced a cluster of highly shared sequence variants as a technical artifact. In an earlier analysis of about 600 of the donors, most TCR beta V segments appeared in productive rearrangements about 87% or about 30% of the time, broadly matching IMGT annotations. Because counts were too low, under 20 rarely observed V segments, including chromosome 9 orphons, were left out of the earlier analysis of over 550 of the donors. Because the 87-base-pair reads could not distinguish some IMGT-functional V segments, including TRBV6-2 and TRBV6-3, those segments were excluded. Correlated functional status among segregating V segments might be attributable to linkage disequilibrium, but an unknown experimental factor could not be ruled out. In a later genetic analysis, fewer N-insertions in productive TCRs were reported among donors in an Asian-associated ancestry cluster than the roughly 710-donor mean. According to a later analysis, TCR association rates differed among HLA loci, with DRB1 alleles showing the most associated TCRs and HLA-C alleles showing the fewest. The classifier was reported to diagnose cytomegalovirus status with high specificity and sensitivity in both the original and validation cohorts. For the cohort, immune exposure information was limited to CMV serostatus. Strong co-occurrence of HLA alleles, especially DR and DQ, made assigning TCR associations to individual alleles difficult. Compared with equally common non-associated chains, HLA-associated TCR beta chains in a later analysis were more clonally expanded and had lower generation probabilities. Across donors, most TCR sequences were observed very rarely, whereas some public TCRs were present in many individuals. It was suggested by the authors that the approach could potentially be generalized to other disease states and immunological phenotypes. The study gave a list of around 170 TCR beta chains associated with cytomegalovirus. Only TCR beta chains were sequenced in this cohort, and the absence of alpha or paired-chain data limited detectable features. HLA typing was unavailable for some donors at each locus, so association tests used only the typed subset. V-gene and J-gene trimming of TCR beta chains was associated with a missense DCLRE1C variant in a later genetic analysis, and the association was replicated in an independent cohort. Most CMV-associated TCR beta chains appeared to be HLA-restricted in a later analysis, and the HLA associations seemed to be driven largely by CMV exposure. Roughly uniform sequencing depth across donors was assumed in presence/absence analyses, although this assumption may not hold.

Spanning cysteine to phenylalanine, the CDR3 consists of 15 amino acids. The retained sequence is limited to the CDR3, 45 bases, with the frame set at the first base. The trim is 1 base for V and 2 bases for J, with a gap of 12 bases between the germline ends. CDR1 and CDR2 (GTSNPN, SVGIG) derive from the germline V gene (reference sequence). The cohort was made up of about 610 healthy bone marrow donors. Cohort members were all nominally healthy when sampled, although unrecorded immune exposures were likely present. The donor tested CMV seronegative, placing the donor among the 300 to 450 seronegative members of the cohort. A peripheral blood sample was collected from each donor, and TCR beta sequencing was performed on peripheral blood mononuclear cells. The Qiagen DNeasy Blood Extraction Kit was used to extract genomic DNA from the blood cell samples. With respect to this clone: Its antigen specificity is not known. No much larger clonotype is one base removed from it; base qualities were not supplied.

This receptor was taken from a boy under 10 years old in good health and CMV-seronegative. Sequenced: PBMCs. This sequence uses TRBV30 and TRBJ1-5; TRBD1 is a weak D gene call, 5 bases matching. CDR3 region: CAWSGAPGGNQPQHF. The DNA reads as follows: TGTGCCTGGAGTGGGGCCCCGGGGGGCAATCAGCCCCAGCATTTT. Here the CDR3 is joined to the reference TRBV30 and TRBJ1-5 genes, and the full variable domain is: SQTIHQWPATLVQPVGSPLSLECTVEGTSNPNLYWYRQAAGRGLQLLFYSVGIGQISSEVPQNLSASRPQDRQFILSSKKLLLSDSGFYLCAWSGAPGGNQPQHFGDGTRLSIL.